These T cell receptor beta chains were read from a single sample in a study of blood T cell repertoires in COVID-19. The assay was immunoSEQ multiplex PCR, and TCRdb's table has in-frame clones only and misses some. The sample lists 200,000 to 250,000 clones, 75% to 90% occurring once. The sequencing sample was made of peripheral blood. These TCRs come from a young man who had recovered from COVID-19. CDR3s include the opening cysteine and the closing phenylalanine or tryptophan. D genes are given only for firm matches. A clone size is listed for some rows: how often the clone was seen (once, few, many), or a class if it is expanded.

>TRBV5-1|TRBD1|.|TRBJ2-2
CASSPGTADTGELFF
TGCGCCAGCAGCCCCGGGACAGCAGACACCGGGGAGCTGTTTTTT
>TRBV27|TRBD1|.|TRBJ2-6
CASSPTGFAGANVLTF
TGTGCCAGCAGTCCGACAGGGTTCGCTGGGGCCAACGTCCTGACTTTC
>TRBV30|.|.|TRBJ2-7
CASKDSFTGGTTGTYEQYF
TGTGCCTCGAAGGACAGTTTTACGGGGGGTACGACGGGGACCTACGAGCAGTACTTC
>TRBV6-5|TRBD1|few|TRBJ1-1
CASRPGTGGWAFF
TGTGCCAGCAGACCAGGGACAGGGGGGTGGGCTTTCTTT
>TRBV5-8|TRBD2|.|TRBJ2-5
CASSWGTSGVQETQYF
TGTGCCAGCAGCTGGGGGACTAGCGGGGTCCAAGAGACCCAGTACTTC
>TRBV5-1|TRBD1|.|TRBJ1-2
CASSLTGANYGYTF
TGCGCCAGCAGCCTGACAGGGGCTAACTATGGCTACACCTTC
>TRBV4-1|TRBD1|.|TRBJ1-2
CASSQDYVGQGVRYTF
TGCGCCAGCAGCCAAGATTATGTGGGACAGGGCGTCCGCTACACCTTC
>TRBV6-2/TRBV6-3|.|.|TRBJ2-7
CASSYIVASYEQYF
TGTGCCAGCAGTTACATCGTAGCCTCCTACGAGCAGTACTTC
>TRBV15|TRBD1|.|TRBJ1-1
CATRPRTGLLAEAFF
TGTGCCACCAGACCCCGGACAGGCTTATTAGCTGAAGCTTTCTTT
>TRBV6-5|.|.|TRBJ1-6
CASPLGADYNSPLHF
TGTGCCAGCCCTTTAGGGGCGGACTATAATTCACCCCTCCACTTT
>TRBV6-5|TRBD1|.|TRBJ2-7
CADVQGANDEQYF
TGTGCCGACGTCCAGGGGGCGAACGACGAGCAGTACTTC